This TCR beta chain was found in a study of cytomegalovirus exposure and HLA in healthy donors. PCR employed 60 Vbeta and 13 Jbeta primers. Measured with immunoSEQ multiplex PCR; TCRdb has only the in-frame clones, and not every one. The sample has about 120,000 clones, 65% to 80% seen once; the top ten hold approximately 5.5%. V lost 4 bases, J lost 4 bases, and 17 bases lay in between. The CDR3 length is 14 residues. Germline V lookup: CDR1 GTSNPN, CDR2 SVGIG (reference sequence). Material: PBMCs. The genes are TRBV30 and TRBJ2-7; tentative D call: TRBD2 (7 bases). The sequence was obtained from a man between 18 and 29 years old in good health and CMV-seropositive. The CDR3 region has the DNA TGTGCCTGGACCAGCAGGGGACTAATATACGAGCAGTACTTC. Translation: CAWTSRGLIYEQYF.